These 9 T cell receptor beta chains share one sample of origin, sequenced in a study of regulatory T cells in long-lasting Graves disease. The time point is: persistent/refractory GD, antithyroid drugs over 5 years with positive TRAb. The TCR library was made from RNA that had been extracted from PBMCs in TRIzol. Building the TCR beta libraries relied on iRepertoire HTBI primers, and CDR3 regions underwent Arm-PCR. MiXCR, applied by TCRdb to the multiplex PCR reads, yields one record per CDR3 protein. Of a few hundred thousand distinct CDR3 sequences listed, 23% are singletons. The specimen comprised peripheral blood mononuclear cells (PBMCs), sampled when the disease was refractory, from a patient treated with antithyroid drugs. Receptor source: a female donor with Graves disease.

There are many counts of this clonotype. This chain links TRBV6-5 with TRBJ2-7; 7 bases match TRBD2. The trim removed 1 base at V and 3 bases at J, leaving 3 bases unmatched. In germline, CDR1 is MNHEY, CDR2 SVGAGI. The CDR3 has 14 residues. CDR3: CASSYLTSIYEQYF. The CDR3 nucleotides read TGTGCCAGCAGTTACTTGACTAGCATCTACGAGCAGTACTTC.

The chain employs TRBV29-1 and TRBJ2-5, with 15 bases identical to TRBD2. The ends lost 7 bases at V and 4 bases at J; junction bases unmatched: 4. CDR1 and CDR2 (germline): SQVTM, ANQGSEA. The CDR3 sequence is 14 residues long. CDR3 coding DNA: TGCAGCGCGCGGACTAGCGGGAGGGTAGAGACCCAGTACTTC. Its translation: CSARTSGRVETQYF.

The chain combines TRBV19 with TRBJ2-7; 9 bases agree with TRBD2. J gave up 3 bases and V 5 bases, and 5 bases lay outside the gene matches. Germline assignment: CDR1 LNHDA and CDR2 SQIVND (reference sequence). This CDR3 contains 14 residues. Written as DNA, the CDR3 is TGTGCCAGTAGTGGCGCGGGGGGGATCTACGAGCAGTACTTC. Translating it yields CASSGAGGIYEQYF.

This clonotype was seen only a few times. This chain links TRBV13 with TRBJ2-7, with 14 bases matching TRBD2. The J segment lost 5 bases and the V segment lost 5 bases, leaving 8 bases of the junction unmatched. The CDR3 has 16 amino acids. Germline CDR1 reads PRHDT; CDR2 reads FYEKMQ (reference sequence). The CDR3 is CASSERLAGGLDEQYF. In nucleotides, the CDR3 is TGTGCCAGCAGCGAAAGACTAGCGGGAGGGTTGGACGAGCAGTACTTC.

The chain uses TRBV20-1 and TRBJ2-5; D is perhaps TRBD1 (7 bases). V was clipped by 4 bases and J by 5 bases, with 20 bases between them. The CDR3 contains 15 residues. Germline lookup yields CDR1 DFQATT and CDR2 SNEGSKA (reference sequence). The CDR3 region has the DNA TGCAGTGCTAAGGAGGGGACAGCCCATTTGGAGACCCAGTACTTC. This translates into CSAKEGTAHLETQYF.

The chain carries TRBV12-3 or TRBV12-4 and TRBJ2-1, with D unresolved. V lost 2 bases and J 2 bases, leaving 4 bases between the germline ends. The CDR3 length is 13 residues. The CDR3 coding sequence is TGTGCCAGCAGTTTACCCGCCTACAATGAGCAGTTCTTC. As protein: CASSLPAYNEQFF.

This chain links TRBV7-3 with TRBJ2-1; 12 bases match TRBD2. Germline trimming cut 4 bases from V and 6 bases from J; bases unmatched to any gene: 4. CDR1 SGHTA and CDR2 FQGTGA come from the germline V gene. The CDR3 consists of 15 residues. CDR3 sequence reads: CASSSTSGSGNEQFF. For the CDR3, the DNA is TGTGCCAGCAGCTCGACTAGCGGGAGTGGCAATGAGCAGTTCTTC.

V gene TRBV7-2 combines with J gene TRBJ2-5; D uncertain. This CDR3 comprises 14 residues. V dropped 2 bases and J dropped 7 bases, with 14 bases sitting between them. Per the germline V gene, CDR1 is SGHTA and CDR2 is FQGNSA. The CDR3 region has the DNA TGTGCCAGCAGCTTATCCCCGGTCCTGGGGACCCAGTACTTC. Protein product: CASSLSPVLGTQYF. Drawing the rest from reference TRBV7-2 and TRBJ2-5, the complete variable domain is GAGVSQSPSNKVTEKGKDVELRCDPISGHTALYWYRQSLGQGLEFLIYFQGNSAPDKSGLPSDRFSAERTGGSVSTLTIQRTQQEDSAVYLCASSLSPVLGTQYFGPGTRLLVL.

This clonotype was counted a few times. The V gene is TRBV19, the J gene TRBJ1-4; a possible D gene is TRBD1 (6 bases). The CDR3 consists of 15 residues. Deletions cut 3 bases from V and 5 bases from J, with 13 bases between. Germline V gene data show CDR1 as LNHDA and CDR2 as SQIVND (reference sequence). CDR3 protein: CASSISTGINEKLFF. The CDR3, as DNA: TGTGCCAGTAGTATTTCGACAGGCATAAATGAAAAACTGTTTTTT.